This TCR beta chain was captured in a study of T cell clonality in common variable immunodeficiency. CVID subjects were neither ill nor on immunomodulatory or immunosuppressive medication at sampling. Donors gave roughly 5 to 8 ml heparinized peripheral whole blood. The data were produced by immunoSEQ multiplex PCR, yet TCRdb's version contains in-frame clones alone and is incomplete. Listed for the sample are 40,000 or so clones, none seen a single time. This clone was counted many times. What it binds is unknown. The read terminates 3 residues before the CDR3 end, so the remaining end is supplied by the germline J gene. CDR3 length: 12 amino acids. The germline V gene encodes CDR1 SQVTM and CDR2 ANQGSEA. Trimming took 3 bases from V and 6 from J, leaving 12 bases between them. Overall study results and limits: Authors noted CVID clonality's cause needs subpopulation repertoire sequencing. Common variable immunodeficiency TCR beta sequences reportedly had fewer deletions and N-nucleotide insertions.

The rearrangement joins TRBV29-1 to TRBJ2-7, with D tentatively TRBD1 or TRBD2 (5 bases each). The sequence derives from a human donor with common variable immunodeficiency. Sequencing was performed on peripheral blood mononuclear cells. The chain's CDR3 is CSVERGRGEQYF. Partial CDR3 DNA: TGCAGCGTTGAGAGGGGTCGCGGCGAG.